Listed below are T cell receptor beta chains from one sample, sequenced in a study of Graves' ophthalmopathy and Graves' hyperthyroidism. One entry per CDR3 protein results from TCRdb running MiXCR on the multiplex PCR reads. The sample includes 650,000 to 900,000 distinct CDR3 sequences, approximately 40% of them seen just once. The specimen was peripheral blood. These receptors all stem from an adult man with Graves' ophthalmopathy. CDR3s include the opening cysteine and the closing phenylalanine or tryptophan. The D gene is left open where the match is weak. Only part of the rows carry a size: once, few, many, or a class if the clone is expanded.

>TRBJ2-2|many|.|TRBV19
CASKGFGELFF
TGTGCCAGTAAAGGTTTCGGGGAGCTGTTTTTT
>TRBJ1-2|.|.|TRBV10-3
CASSGSQAEGFYGYTF
TGTGCCAGCAGTGGTTCCCAGGCCGAAGGCTTCTATGGCTACACCTTC
>TRBJ1-2|many|.|TRBV20-1
CSVVGYGYTF
TGCAGTGTGGTTGGCTATGGCTACACCTTC
>TRBJ1-2|.|.|TRBV14
CASRSGRGPNYGYTF
TGTGCCAGCAGGTCTGGACGGGGACCTAACTATGGCTACACCTTC
>TRBJ2-2|.|.|TRBV7-9
CASSPRVFTGELFF
TGTGCCAGCAGCCCCCGGGTCTTCACCGGGGAGCTGTTTTTT
>TRBJ2-1|.|.|TRBV29-1
CSASVSSYNEQFF
TGCAGCGCGTCAGTTAGCTCCTACAATGAGCAGTTCTTC
>TRBJ2-7|few|TRBD2|TRBV2
CASSYSTAGAYEQYF
TGTGCCAGCAGTTACTCGACAGCGGGGGCCTACGAGCAGTACTTC
>TRBJ1-4|many|.|TRBV19
CASNGGATNEKLFF
TGTGCCAGTAACGGAGGTGCAACTAATGAAAAACTGTTTTTT
>TRBJ2-7|.|.|TRBV7-3
CGSSLVGTSTYEQYF
TGCGGCAGCAGCTTGGTCGGGACAAGCACCTACGAGCAGTACTTC
>TRBJ2-1|.|TRBD1|TRBV7-3
CASSSLSGDRGGNEQFF
TGTGCCAGCAGCTCCCTAAGTGGGGACAGGGGTGGTAATGAGCAGTTCTTC
>TRBJ2-5|.|.|TRBV29-1
CSVYRRGVYQETQYF
TGCAGCGTCTATAGGCGAGGGGTGTACCAAGAGACCCAGTACTTC
>TRBJ2-7|many|.|TRBV10-1
CASSESQGLSYEQYF
TGCGCCAGCAGTGAGTCGCAGGGCCTCTCCTACGAGCAGTACTTC
>TRBJ1-4|.|.|TRBV5-1
CASSLSGGDGEKLFF
TGCGCCAGCAGCTTGTCCGGGGGCGACGGTGAAAAACTGTTTTTT
>TRBJ1-2|.|.|TRBV2
CASREQGTAGYTF
TGTGCCAGCAGAGAACAGGGTACTGCTGGCTACACCTTC
>TRBJ1-5|once|.|TRBV5-8
CASSLSTAAYSNQPQHF
TGTGCCAGCAGCTTGAGTACGGCAGCTTATAGCAATCAGCCCCAGCATTTT
>TRBJ1-5|.|.|TRBV20-1
CSARTGRTDYSNEPQHF
TGCAGTGCTAGAACCGGACGGACTGACTATAGCAATGAACCCCAGCATTTT
>TRBJ2-7|many|.|TRBV25-1
CASIFSDF
TGTGCCAGCATTTTCAGCGACTTC
>TRBJ1-2|.|.|TRBV30
CAWSIADFGYTF
TGTGCCTGGAGTATAGCGGATTTTGGCTACACCTTC
>TRBJ1-5|few|.|TRBV20-1
CSASDQGNQPQHF
TGCAGTGCTAGTGACCAGGGGAATCAGCCCCAGCATTTT
>TRBJ2-5|.|TRBD2|TRBV4-3
CASSQERSGSQETQYF
TGCGCCAGCAGCCAAGAACGCAGCGGGAGCCAAGAGACCCAGTACTTC
>TRBJ2-6|.|TRBD2|TRBV5-4
CASSGRGAGANVLTF
TGTGCCAGCTCCGGGAGGGGGGCTGGGGCCAACGTCCTGACTTTC
>TRBJ1-2|.|TRBD1|TRBV10-3
CAISEGQGVSGNYGYTF
TGTGCCATCAGTGAGGGACAGGGGGTTAGTGGAAACTATGGCTACACCTTC
>TRBJ2-7|few|.|TRBV19
CASSQQSSYEQYF
TGTGCCAGTAGTCAGCAGTCTTCGTACGAGCAGTACTTC
>TRBJ1-1|many|.|TRBV25-1
CASSEWEADTEAFF
TGTGCCAGCAGTGAATGGGAGGCCGACACTGAAGCTTTCTTT
>TRBJ1-2|many|TRBD1|TRBV10-3
CASNRDRKDNYGYTF
TGTGCCAGCAACCGGGACAGAAAAGATAACTATGGCTACACCTTC
>TRBJ2-7|.|.|TRBV7-6
CASSYGFTPSYEQYF
TGTGCCAGCAGCTACGGGTTCACCCCTTCCTACGAGCAGTACTTC
>TRBJ2-7|.|.|TRBV7-3
CASTEQSYEQYF
TGTGCCAGCACAGAACAATCCTACGAGCAGTACTTC
>TRBJ1-5|once|TRBD1|TRBV6-1
CASRRQGYDQPQHF
TGTGCCAGCAGGCGACAGGGTTACGATCAGCCCCAGCATTTT
>TRBJ2-5|few|TRBD1|TRBV6-1
CASTSLHRGKGETQYF
TGTGCCAGCACCAGCCTTCACAGGGGGAAGGGGGAGACCCAGTACTTC
>TRBJ1-5|.|TRBD1|TRBV20-1
CSDGFWTGEYSNQPQHF
TGCAGTGATGGTTTCTGGACAGGGGAATATAGCAATCAGCCCCAGCATTTT
>TRBJ2-5|few|.|TRBV11-2
CASSRGGHQETQYF
TGTGCCAGCAGCCGAGGGGGACACCAAGAGACCCAGTACTTC
>TRBJ2-2|.|.|TRBV7-9
CASSLAVGVTGELYF
TGTGCCAGCAGCTTAGCTGTCGGTGTCACCGGGGAGCTGTACTTC
>TRBJ2-7|many|TRBD2|TRBV29-1
CSVARLAYEQYF
TGCAGCGTCGCACGACTAGCTTACGAGCAGTACTTC
>TRBJ2-5|few|TRBD1|TRBV4-3
CASSRAGGGETQYF
TGCGCCAGCAGCCGAGCAGGGGGCGGTGAGACCCAGTACTTC
>TRBJ1-1|.|.|TRBV15
CATSRGTENTEAFF
TGTGCCACCAGCAGAGGGACAGAAAACACTGAAGCTTTCTTT
>TRBJ2-7|.|TRBD2|TRBV7-2
CASSFDPGLAGGNEQYF
TGTGCCAGCAGCTTCGACCCGGGACTAGCGGGAGGCAACGAGCAGTACTTC
>TRBJ1-6|.|.|TRBV25-1
CASSLRGGDNSPLHF
TGTGCCAGCAGTCTACGAGGGGGTGACAATTCACCCCTCCACTTT
>TRBJ1-4|.|.|TRBV5-4
CASSLVSGTKEKLFF
TGTGCCAGCAGCTTGGTATCTGGGACGAAAGAAAAACTGTTTTTT
>TRBJ2-6|.|.|TRBV10-3
CASSSSTRAGANVLTF
TGTGCCAGCAGTTCGTCGACAAGGGCTGGGGCCAACGTCCTGACTTTC
>TRBJ2-6|.|TRBD1|TRBV11-3
CASSPGTGGLSGANVLTF
TGTGCCAGCAGCCCAGGGACAGGGGGACTCTCTGGGGCCAACGTCCTGACTTTC
>TRBJ1-5|.|TRBD1|TRBV20-1
CSAYRQGYNQPQHF
TGCAGTGCTTACAGACAGGGGTACAATCAGCCCCAGCATTTT
>TRBJ2-7|.|TRBD2|TRBV6-4
CASSKLAGGSEQYF
TGTGCCAGCAGCAAACTAGCGGGAGGGTCCGAGCAGTACTTC
>TRBJ1-1|few|.|TRBV20-1
CSASDGRIPNTEAFF
TGCAGTGCCTCCGACGGACGGATACCGAACACTGAAGCTTTCTTT
>TRBJ1-2|many|TRBD1|TRBV19
CATTPGQGNVYGYTF
TGTGCCACCACCCCGGGACAGGGCAACGTCTATGGCTACACCTTC
>TRBJ2-7|.|TRBD1|TRBV7-2
CASSLEQGALIEQYF
TGTGCCAGCAGCTTAGAGCAGGGGGCGCTGATCGAGCAGTACTTC
>TRBJ1-1|few|.|TRBV7-6
CASSLTRGAEAFF
TGTGCCAGCAGCTTAACTAGAGGGGCTGAAGCTTTCTTT
>TRBJ2-7|few|.|TRBV7-9
CASSPSPGAPHFLEQYF
TGTGCCAGCAGCCCCTCCCCCGGGGCCCCTCATTTTCTCGAGCAGTACTTC
>TRBJ1-1|many|.|TRBV19
CASSIWDGNTEAFF
TGTGCCAGTAGTATTTGGGACGGTAACACTGAAGCTTTCTTT
>TRBJ1-2|many|TRBD1|TRBV7-2
CASSPDRGGYGYTF
TGTGCCAGCAGCCCGGACAGGGGTGGCTATGGCTACACCTTC
>TRBJ2-7|.|TRBD1|TRBV30
CAWSEGTMDRGLYEQYF
TGTGCCTGGAGTGAAGGGACCATGGACAGGGGGTTGTACGAGCAGTACTTC
>TRBJ1-1|.|TRBD1|TRBV10-3
CASQEQGYLTEAFF
TGTGCCAGTCAAGAACAGGGGTATCTCACTGAAGCTTTCTTT
>TRBJ2-7|.|TRBD2|TRBV25-1
CATGGVYEQYF
TGTGCCACCGGGGGGGTCTACGAGCAGTACTTC
>TRBJ2-5|few|.|TRBV7-9
CASSLGVSRETQYF
TGTGCCAGCAGCTTAGGGGTATCACGGGAGACCCAGTACTTC
>TRBJ2-5|many|.|TRBV7-9
CASSFDAEETQYF
TGTGCCAGCAGCTTCGATGCGGAAGAGACCCAGTACTTC